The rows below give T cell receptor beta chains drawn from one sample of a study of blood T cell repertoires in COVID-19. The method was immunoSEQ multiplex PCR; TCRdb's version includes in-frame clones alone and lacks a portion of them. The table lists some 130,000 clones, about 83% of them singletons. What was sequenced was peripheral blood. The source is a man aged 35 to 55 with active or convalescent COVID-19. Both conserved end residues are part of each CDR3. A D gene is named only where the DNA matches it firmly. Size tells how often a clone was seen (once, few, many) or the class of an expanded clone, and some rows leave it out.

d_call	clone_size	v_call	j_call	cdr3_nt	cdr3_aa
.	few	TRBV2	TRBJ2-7	TGTGCCAGCAGAGCACAGGGGGGGTTGTACGAGCAGTACTTC	CASRAQGGLYEQYF
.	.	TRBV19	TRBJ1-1	TGTGCCAGTAGGTTGGGCAGCATGAACACTGAAGCTTTCTTT	CASRLGSMNTEAFF
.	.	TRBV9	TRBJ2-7	TGTGCCAGCAGCGTAGAGAGTAGCTCCTACGAGCAGTACTTC	CASSVESSSYEQYF
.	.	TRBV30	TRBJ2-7	TGTGCCTGGACCACAGCGGGTCCCTACGAGCAGTACTTC	CAWTTAGPYEQYF
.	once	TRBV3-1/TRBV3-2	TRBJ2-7	TGTGCCAGCAGCCTTCGGACTGGTCGTGGCGAGCAGTACTTC	CASSLRTGRGEQYF
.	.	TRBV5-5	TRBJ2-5	TGTGCCAGCAGCTTGTTCTCCGTCTCGGGGGATCGGGCCCAAGAGACCCAGTACTTC	CASSLFSVSGDRAQETQYF
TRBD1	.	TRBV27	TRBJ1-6	TGTGCCAGCAGTCCACGGACAGGGGGCAACTCCCTCCACTTT	CASSPRTGGNSLHF
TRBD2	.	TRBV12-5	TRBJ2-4	TGTGCTAGTGGCTCGGGACTAGCGGGGACCTTAGCCAAAAACATTCAGTACTTC	CASGSGLAGTLAKNIQYF
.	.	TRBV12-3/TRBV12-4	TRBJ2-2	TGTGCCAGCCTCCTAGCCACCGGGGAGCTGTTTTTT	CASLLATGELFF
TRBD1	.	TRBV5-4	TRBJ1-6	TGTGCCAGCAGCTTTCCCGGGACAGGGGACTCACCCCTCCACTTT	CASSFPGTGDSPLHF
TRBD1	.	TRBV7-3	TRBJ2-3	TGTGCCAGCAGCCAACAGGGGGCAGATACGCAGTATTTT	CASSQQGADTQYF
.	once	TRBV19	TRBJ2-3	TGTGCCAGTAAGGAGGCCGGACCTAGCACAGATACGCAGTATTTT	CASKEAGPSTDTQYF
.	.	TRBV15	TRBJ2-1	TGTGCCACAGGCGAGGGGGGGGGCGGAAATGAGCAGTTCTTC	CATGEGGGGNEQFF
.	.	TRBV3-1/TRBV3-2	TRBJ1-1	TGTGCCAGCAGCCTCCTGAGCGGGACTGAAGCTTTCTTT	CASSLLSGTEAFF
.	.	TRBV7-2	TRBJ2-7	TGTGCCAGCAGCTTTGCCCAACTCCCCTCCTACGAGCAGTACTTC	CASSFAQLPSYEQYF
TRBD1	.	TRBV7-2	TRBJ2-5	TGTGCCAGCAGCGAACCTACCGGGACAGGAAAAGAGACCCAGTACTTC	CASSEPTGTGKETQYF
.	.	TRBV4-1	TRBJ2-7	TGCGCCAGCAGCCCCACCGGGATCCGACCCTACGAGCAGTACTTC	CASSPTGIRPYEQYF
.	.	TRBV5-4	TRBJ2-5	TGTGCCAGCAGCTTGGCCGGACGGGGCCAAGAGACCCAGTACTTC	CASSLAGRGQETQYF
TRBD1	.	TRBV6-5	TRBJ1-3	TGTGCCAGCAGTTACTCGAGGACAGGGGTGGGAAACACCATATATTTT	CASSYSRTGVGNTIYF
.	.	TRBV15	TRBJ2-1	TGTGCCACCAGCAGAGCGGACGGGGGGCTTGAGCAGTTCTTC	CATSRADGGLEQFF
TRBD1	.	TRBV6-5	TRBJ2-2	TGTGCCAGCAGTTACTCGGACAGGGGGGTAACCGGGGAGCTGTTTTTT	CASSYSDRGVTGELFF
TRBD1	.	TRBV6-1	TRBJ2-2	TGTGCCAGCAATGAAGGGGACAGGGGGCGAACCGGGGAGCTGTTTTTT	CASNEGDRGRTGELFF
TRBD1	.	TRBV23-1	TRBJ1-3	TGCGCCAGCAGTCAACAGGGGGGCCCTTCAGCGGAGACCATATATTTT	CASSQQGGPSAETIYF
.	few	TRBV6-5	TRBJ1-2	TGTGCCAGCAGTACCCGGGGGGACACCTATGGCTACACCTTC	CASSTRGDTYGYTF
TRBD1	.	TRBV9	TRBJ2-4	TGTGCCAGCAGCGTAGTCCCACCGGGACAGGGGAACGACATTCAGTACTTC	CASSVVPPGQGNDIQYF
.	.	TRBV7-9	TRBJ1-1	TGTGCCAGCAGCTTAGTAGTAAGTAACACTGAAGCTTTCTTT	CASSLVVSNTEAFF
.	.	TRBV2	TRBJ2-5	TGTGCCAGCAGTGAATCATTCGTCTCCGGGGCCCAGTACTTC	CASSESFVSGAQYF
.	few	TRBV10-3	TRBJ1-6	TGTGCCATCAGTGAGTCTTACAGCTATTCACCCCTCCACTTT	CAISESYSYSPLHF
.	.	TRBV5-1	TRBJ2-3	TGCGCCAGCAGCTTGGGGGGGGGCAGTGCCACAGATACGCAGTATTTT	CASSLGGGSATDTQYF
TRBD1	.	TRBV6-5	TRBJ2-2	TGTGCCAGCAGCATCGGACAGGGAAGAACCGGGGAGCTGTTTTTT	CASSIGQGRTGELFF
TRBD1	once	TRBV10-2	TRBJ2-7	TGCGCCAGCAGCGAACAGGGGAGAAACGAGCAGTACTTC	CASSEQGRNEQYF
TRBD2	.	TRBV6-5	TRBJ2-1	TGTGCCAGCAGTTACTCAAGCGGGGGCTCCCATGAGCAGTTCTTC	CASSYSSGGSHEQFF
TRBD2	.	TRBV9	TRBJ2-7	TGTGCCAGCGGTGGGAGGGGAACCTACGAGCAGTACTTC	CASGGRGTYEQYF
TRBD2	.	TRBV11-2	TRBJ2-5	TGTGCCAGCAGCTTAGAGTGGTTAGCGGGGGCTGAGACCCAGTACTTC	CASSLEWLAGAETQYF
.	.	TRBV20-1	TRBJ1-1	TGCAGTGCTAGTACAGGGTTCACTGAAGCTTTCTTT	CSASTGFTEAFF
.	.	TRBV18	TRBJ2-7	TGTGCCAGCTCACCACCAAACAGACCTTCCTACGAGCAGTACTTC	CASSPPNRPSYEQYF
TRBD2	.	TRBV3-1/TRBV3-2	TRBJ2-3	TGTGCCAGCAGCCATGCTGGACTAGCGGGTGGGGAGTATACGCAGTATTTT	CASSHAGLAGGEYTQYF
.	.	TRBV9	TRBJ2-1	TGTGCCAGCAGCGTAGTGTCGAGCTCCTACAATGAGCAGTTCTTC	CASSVVSSSYNEQFF
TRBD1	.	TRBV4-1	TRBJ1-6	TGCGCCAGCGGTCGCGAGGACAGGGCTAATTCACCCCTCCACTTT	CASGREDRANSPLHF
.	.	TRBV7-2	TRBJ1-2	TGTGCCAGCAGCTTATACAGTCTCTCGGGCTACACCTTC	CASSLYSLSGYTF
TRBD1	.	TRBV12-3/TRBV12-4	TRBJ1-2	TGTGCCAGCAGAGACAGGGGTGGCTACACCTTC	CASRDRGGYTF
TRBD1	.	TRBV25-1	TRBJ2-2	TGTGCCAGCAGTGCCACCCCACGACCTGACAGGGCGGTCGGGGAGCTGTTTTTT	CASSATPRPDRAVGELFF
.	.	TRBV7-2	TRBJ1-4	TGTGCCAGCAGCGCCGGCGGACGGGGTCGGGGTGAAAAACTGTTTTTT	CASSAGGRGRGEKLFF
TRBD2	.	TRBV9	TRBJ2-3	TGTGCCAGCAGCTCCCGGGGCGGGGGGACTGATACGCAGTATTTT	CASSSRGGGTDTQYF
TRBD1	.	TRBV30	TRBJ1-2	TGTGCCTGGAGTTCTTACAGGGGGAACTATGGCTACACCTTC	CAWSSYRGNYGYTF
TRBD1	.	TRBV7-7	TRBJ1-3	TGTGCCAGCAGCTTAGGGGACAGGACCTCTGGAAACACCATATATTTT	CASSLGDRTSGNTIYF
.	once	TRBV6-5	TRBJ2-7	TGTGCCACCTCTTCCGGCTACGAGCAGTACTTC	CATSSGYEQYF
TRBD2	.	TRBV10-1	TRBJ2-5	TGCGCCAGCAGCCCGGGACTAGCGGGGGGACAAGAGACCCAGTACTTC	CASSPGLAGGQETQYF
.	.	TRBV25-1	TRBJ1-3	TGTGCCAGCAGTGAACCCGGGGGGGCTGGAAACACCATATATTTT	CASSEPGGAGNTIYF
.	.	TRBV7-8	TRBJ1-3	TGTGCCAGCAGCTTAGAGGCTCAGGGTGTCTCTGGAAACACCATATATTTT	CASSLEAQGVSGNTIYF
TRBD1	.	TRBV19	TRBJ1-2	TGTGCCAGTTCCGGCCGGGACAGAGACGGCTATGGCTACACCTTC	CASSGRDRDGYGYTF
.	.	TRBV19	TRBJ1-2	TGTGCCAGTAGTACCCGTCAGGGTATCTATGGCTACACCTTC	CASSTRQGIYGYTF
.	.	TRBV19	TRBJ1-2	TGTGCCAGTAGTATCTCGTCTGCGCTCGGCTACACCTTC	CASSISSALGYTF